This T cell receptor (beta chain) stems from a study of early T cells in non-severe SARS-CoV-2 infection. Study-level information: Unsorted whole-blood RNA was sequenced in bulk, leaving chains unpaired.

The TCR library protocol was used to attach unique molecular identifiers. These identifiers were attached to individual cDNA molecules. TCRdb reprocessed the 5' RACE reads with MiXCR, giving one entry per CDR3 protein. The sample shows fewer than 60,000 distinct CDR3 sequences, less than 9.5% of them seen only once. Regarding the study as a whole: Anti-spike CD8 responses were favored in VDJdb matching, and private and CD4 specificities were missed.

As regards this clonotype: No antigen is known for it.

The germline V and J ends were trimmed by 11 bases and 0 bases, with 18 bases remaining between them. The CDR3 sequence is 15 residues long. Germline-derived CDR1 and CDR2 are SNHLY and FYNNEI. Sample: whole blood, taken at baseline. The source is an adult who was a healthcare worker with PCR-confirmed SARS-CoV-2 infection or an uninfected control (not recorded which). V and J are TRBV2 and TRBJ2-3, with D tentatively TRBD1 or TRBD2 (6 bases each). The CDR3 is CAVKGGPPSTDTQYF. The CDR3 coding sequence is TGTGCCGTCAAGGGGGGACCACCAAGCACAGATACGCAGTATTTT.